These T cell receptor beta chains were read from a single sample in a study of early T cells in non-severe SARS-CoV-2 infection. TCRdb reprocessed the 5' RACE reads via MiXCR and lists one record per CDR3 protein. The data contain fewer than 50,000 distinct CDR3 sequences, about 6.3% of them singletons. Sequencing was performed on whole blood, taken at baseline. The receptors derive from an adult who was a healthcare worker with PCR-confirmed SARS-CoV-2 infection or an uninfected control (not recorded which). Each CDR3 is given with its conserved first and last residue. The D gene is left open where the match is weak. Expanded clones get a size class; other rows say once, few or many, or leave the size out.

J,D,size,V,DNA,CDR3
TRBJ2-1,TRBD1,many,TRBV4-1,TGCGCCAGCAGCTGGGACAGGGGAAATGAGCAGTTCTTC,CASSWDRGNEQFF
TRBJ2-2,NA,NA,TRBV5-1,TGCGCCAGCAGCTTAAGACGGGGGCTGAACACCGGGGAGCTGTTTTTT,CASSLRRGLNTGELFF
TRBJ1-6,TRBD1,few,TRBV27,TGTGCCAGCACCCAGAAAGGACAGGGTATCTATAATTCACCCCTCCACTTT,CASTQKGQGIYNSPLHF
TRBJ2-7,TRBD1,few,TRBV3-1,TGTGCCAGCAGCCAAAGGTCCGGGACAGGGGTCTCCGAGCAGTACTTC,CASSQRSGTGVSEQYF
TRBJ2-7,TRBD1,few,TRBV6-2/TRBV6-3,TGTGCCAGCGGGACAGGGTCATACGAGCAGTACTTC,CASGTGSYEQYF
TRBJ1-1,NA,many,TRBV7-2,TGTGCCAGCAGCTCGGGACAGAACACTGAAGCTTTCTTT,CASSSGQNTEAFF
TRBJ2-6,TRBD2,many,TRBV11-2,TGTGCCAGCAGCTTATTCTGGACTAGCGACTCTGGGGCCAACGTCCTGACTTTC,CASSLFWTSDSGANVLTF
TRBJ1-1,TRBD1,many,TRBV14,TGTGCCAGCAGCGTACAGGGGGCTGTTGGTACTGAAGCTTTCTTT,CASSVQGAVGTEAFF
TRBJ2-2,TRBD1,many,TRBV20-1,TGCAGTGCTGAGACAGGGGGAAACACCGGGGAGCTGTTTTTT,CSAETGGNTGELFF
TRBJ1-2,NA,many,TRBV9,TGTGCCAGCAGCGCTGGTAGGCGGATAGGTGGCTACACCTTC,CASSAGRRIGGYTF
TRBJ1-1,NA,many,TRBV5-4,TGTGCCAGCGGGGTGTGGGGTTTGAACACTGAAGCTTTCTTT,CASGVWGLNTEAFF
TRBJ2-3,NA,NA,TRBV7-2,TGTGCCAGCAGCTCCTGGGACTTGGCAAGCACAGATACGCAGTATTTT,CASSSWDLASTDTQYF
TRBJ1-5,NA,many,TRBV2,TGTGCCAGCAGTGTGGAAGGGATCAATCAGCCCCAGCATTTT,CASSVEGINQPQHF
TRBJ1-5,NA,few,TRBV20-1,TGCAGTGCCCCGAAAGGGACGCTTAGCAATCAGCCCCAGCATTTT,CSAPKGTLSNQPQHF
TRBJ2-5,NA,few,TRBV5-1,TGCGCCAGCAGCTTGGCCGGGGGCTCGGGAGAGACCCAGTACTTC,CASSLAGGSGETQYF
TRBJ2-3,NA,many,TRBV7-9,TGTGCCAGCAGCGCGCACGGATTGTCGGTGGCGCAGTATTTT,CASSAHGLSVAQYF
TRBJ1-2,NA,many,TRBV24-1,TGTGCCACCAGTGACCATGGACAAGGACGCTACACCTTC,CATSDHGQGRYTF
TRBJ2-3,NA,many,TRBV7-2,TGTGCCAGCAGCTTAGCCGGGTCTAACACAGATACGCAGTATTTT,CASSLAGSNTDTQYF
TRBJ2-2,TRBD2,few,TRBV18,TGTGCCAGCTCAGCCAAAGCCTACAGCGGGACTAACACCGGGGAGCTGTTTTTT,CASSAKAYSGTNTGELFF
TRBJ1-1,NA,NA,TRBV7-3,TGTGCCAGCAGCATTACAGGGAACACTGAAGCTTTCTTT,CASSITGNTEAFF
TRBJ2-1,NA,many,TRBV7-2,TGTGCCAGCAGCTTAGCTTTCGGGGCGGCTTACAATGAGCAGTTCTTC,CASSLAFGAAYNEQFF
TRBJ2-6,NA,few,TRBV11-2,TGTGCCAGCAGCTTAGATACGTTGTCCCGGATTAGGGCCAACGTCCTGACTTTC,CASSLDTLSRIRANVLTF
TRBJ2-3,TRBD2,NA,TRBV4-3,TGCGCCAGCAGCCCCCAAAGGAGCGGGGGCACAGATACGCAGTATTTT,CASSPQRSGGTDTQYF
TRBJ1-2,TRBD1,few,TRBV18,TGTGCCAGCTCACCAGGGATTGGACAGGATCATGGCTACACCTTC,CASSPGIGQDHGYTF
TRBJ2-1,NA,few,TRBV6-2/TRBV6-3,TGTGCCAGCACTCGAGGGAGTGAGCAGTTCTTC,CASTRGSEQFF
TRBJ2-5,NA,many,TRBV6-5,TGTGCCAGCAGTGAAGGACTGGGGCATCGGGAGACCCAGTACTTC,CASSEGLGHRETQYF
TRBJ2-1,TRBD2,few,TRBV7-8,TGTGCCAGCAGCTTAGTGAGGTTAGCGGGGGGGCCTAGGGATGAGCAGTTCTTC,CASSLVRLAGGPRDEQFF
TRBJ2-7,NA,few,TRBV12-3/TRBV12-4,TGTGCCAGCAGTTTACTCGCCAGGCGAGGGACCTACGAGCAGTACTTC,CASSLLARRGTYEQYF
TRBJ1-5,NA,many,TRBV20-1,TGCAGTGCTAGAGAAGACCCAGGGGAATATCAGCCCCAGCATTTT,CSAREDPGEYQPQHF
TRBJ2-5,NA,few,TRBV11-3,TGTGCCAGCAGCTTCGGTCTAGATCAAGAGACCCAGTACTTC,CASSFGLDQETQYF
TRBJ2-1,NA,many,TRBV3-1,TGTGCCAGCAGCCAAGATTTCGCATCCTCCAATGAGCAGTTCTTC,CASSQDFASSNEQFF
TRBJ1-4,NA,NA,TRBV11-2,TGTGCCAGCAGCTCCCCTCCTTCCTACCTGATCTCCGCAACTAATGAAAAACTGTTTTTT,CASSSPPSYLISATNEKLFF
TRBJ2-7,TRBD2,many,TRBV6-1,TGTGCCAGCACCTTAAGACTAGCACGGAGTTCCGAGCAGTACTTC,CASTLRLARSSEQYF
TRBJ2-5,NA,many,TRBV4-3,TGCGCCAGCAGCCGGGACCTACAAGAGACCCAGTACTTC,CASSRDLQETQYF
TRBJ1-5,NA,many,TRBV6-6,TGTGCCAGCAGTTACTCGCCAGGCAATCAGCCCCAGCATTTT,CASSYSPGNQPQHF
TRBJ2-3,TRBD2,few,TRBV7-6,TGTGCCAGCAGCTCCTTTCGAGCGGGGCCAGATACGCAGTATTTT,CASSSFRAGPDTQYF
TRBJ2-5,NA,many,TRBV7-9,TGTGCCAGCAGCCTTCAGATTAAAGAGACCCAGTACTTC,CASSLQIKETQYF
TRBJ2-7,NA,few,TRBV7-2,TGTGCCAGCAGCTTAGTCCCGGGCCCCGGTTTAGCAGAGCAGTACTTC,CASSLVPGPGLAEQYF
TRBJ1-5,NA,once,TRBV6-5,TGTGCCAGCAGCCCCGGGGTTTGGGGGCGTCAGCCCCAGCATTTT,CASSPGVWGRQPQHF
TRBJ2-3,NA,NA,TRBV7-6,TGTGCCAGCAGCCCCCGTTTCTCCAAGGGAGGAGATACGCAGTATTTT,CASSPRFSKGGDTQYF
TRBJ1-1,NA,many,TRBV5-1,TGCGCCAGCAGCCTGGATGGCAGTTTAAACACTGAAGCTTTCTTT,CASSLDGSLNTEAFF
TRBJ1-2,TRBD1,few,TRBV19,TGTGCCAGTAGCCCAAGGGGGGACAGCACCTATGGCTACACCTTC,CASSPRGDSTYGYTF
TRBJ1-2,TRBD1,many,TRBV19,TGTGCCAGCGACAGGGGATCGTTCGTGGATGGCTATGGCTACACCTTC,CASDRGSFVDGYGYTF
TRBJ2-7,NA,many,TRBV7-9,TGTGCCAGCAGCTTCCTCACAGCCTACGAGCAGTACTTC,CASSFLTAYEQYF
TRBJ2-1,NA,many,TRBV9,TGTGCCAGCAGCGTAGGGATACGCTCCTACAATGAGCAGTTCTTC,CASSVGIRSYNEQFF
TRBJ2-3,NA,NA,TRBV5-1,TGCGCCAGCAGCTTTCAGGGAATAACAGATACGCAGTATTTT,CASSFQGITDTQYF
TRBJ2-1,NA,NA,TRBV12-3/TRBV12-4,TGTGCCAGCAGTACCCTTTCAGAGCAGTTCTTC,CASSTLSEQFF
TRBJ1-1,NA,many,TRBV7-2,TGTGCCAGCAGCTTAGGAGCGAACACTGAAGCTTTCTTT,CASSLGANTEAFF
TRBJ1-5,TRBD1,many,TRBV20-1,TGCAGTGCTTGGGACAGGAATAGCAATCAGCCCCAGCATTTT,CSAWDRNSNQPQHF
TRBJ1-4,TRBD1,many,TRBV20-1,TGCAGTGCTAGACCGCGACAGGGCGCTGTAACTAATGAAAAACTGTTTTTT,CSARPRQGAVTNEKLFF
TRBJ1-5,TRBD1,many,TRBV27,TGTGCCAGCAGCAGGGGGCGAGGCAATCAGCCCCAGCATTTT,CASSRGRGNQPQHF
TRBJ1-1,NA,NA,TRBV6-5,TGTGCCAGCAGTTACTCGCTGCAGGGACCGAACACTGAAGCTTTCTTT,CASSYSLQGPNTEAFF
TRBJ1-2,TRBD1,many,TRBV11-3,TGTGCCAGCAGCTTAACGGCGACAGGGCTCGGCTACACCTTC,CASSLTATGLGYTF
TRBJ2-1,NA,NA,TRBV6-5,TGTGCCAGCAGCCCTACCTTGACGGGCGGCGATGAGCAGTTCTTC,CASSPTLTGGDEQFF
TRBJ1-5,NA,NA,TRBV7-2,TGTGCCAGCAGCTTTGGGGGGAATAGCAATCAGCCCCAGCATTTT,CASSFGGNSNQPQHF
TRBJ1-4,TRBD1,many,TRBV7-6,TGTGCCAGCAGCGGGACGGACAGGGGCGGATTTAGAGGGGAAAAACTGTTTTTT,CASSGTDRGGFRGEKLFF
TRBJ2-7,NA,few,TRBV10-1,TGCGCCAGCAGTGCGAGCCCCTACGAGCAGTACTTC,CASSASPYEQYF
TRBJ2-3,TRBD1,NA,TRBV6-1,TGTGCCAGCATCCCAGGGGGTGGAGATACGCAGTATTTT,CASIPGGGDTQYF
TRBJ1-2,NA,many,TRBV6-5,TGTGCCAGCAGTTCCCCTGTGGGCAGGGGAGCCTATGGCTACACCTTC,CASSSPVGRGAYGYTF
TRBJ2-1,TRBD2,few,TRBV19,TGTGCCAGTAGTATCTTACGGCTAGCGGGGCCCTCCAATGAGCAGTTCTTC,CASSILRLAGPSNEQFF